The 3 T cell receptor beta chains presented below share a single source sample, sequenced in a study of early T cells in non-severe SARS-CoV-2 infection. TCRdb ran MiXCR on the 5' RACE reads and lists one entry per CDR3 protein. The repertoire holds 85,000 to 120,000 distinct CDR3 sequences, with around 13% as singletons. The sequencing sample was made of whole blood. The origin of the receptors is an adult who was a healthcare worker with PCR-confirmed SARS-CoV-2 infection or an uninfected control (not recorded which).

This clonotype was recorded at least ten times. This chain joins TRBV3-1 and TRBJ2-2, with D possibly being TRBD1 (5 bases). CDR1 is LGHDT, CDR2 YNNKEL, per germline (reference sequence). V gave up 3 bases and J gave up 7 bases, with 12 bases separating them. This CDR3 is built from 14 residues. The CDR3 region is CASSQQGAGGELFF. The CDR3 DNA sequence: TGTGCCAGCAGCCAGCAGGGTGCCGGCGGGGAGCTGTTTTTT. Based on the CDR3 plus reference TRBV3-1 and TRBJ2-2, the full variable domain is DTAVSQTPKYLVTQMGNDKSIKCEQNLGHDTMYWYKQDSKKFLKIMFSYNNKELIINETVPNRFSPKSPDKAHLNLHINSLELGDSAVYFCASSQQGAGGELFFGEGSRLTVL.

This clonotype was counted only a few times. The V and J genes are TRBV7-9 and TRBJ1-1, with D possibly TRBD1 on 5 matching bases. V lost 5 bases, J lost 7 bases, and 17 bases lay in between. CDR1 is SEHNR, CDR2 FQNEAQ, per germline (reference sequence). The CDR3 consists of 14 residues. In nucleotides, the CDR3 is TGTGCCAGCAGCATTGTTCAGGGTCATGGTGAAGCTTTCTTT. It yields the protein CASSIVQGHGEAFF.

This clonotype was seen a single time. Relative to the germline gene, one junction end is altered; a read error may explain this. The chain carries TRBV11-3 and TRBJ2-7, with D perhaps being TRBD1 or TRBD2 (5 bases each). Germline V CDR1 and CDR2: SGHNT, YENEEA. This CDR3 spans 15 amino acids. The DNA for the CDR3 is TGTGCCAGCAACTTAAATTTTGGGGGTACCTACGAGCAGTACTTC. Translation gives CASNLNFGGTYEQYF.